The source of this TCR beta chain is a study of T cells in Graves' hyperthyroidism and ophthalmopathy. Overall study: Upon initial diagnosis and before any treatment, peripheral blood was collected.

Uncontrolled infection, other autoimmune disease, pregnancy or lactation barred patients from enrollment. Points from the study as a whole: Blood shared most expanded thyroid clonotypes above 0.001. Patients with ophthalmopathy were separated from those with stable hyperthyroidism by a 13 V-J model.

This clonotype was counted between two and nine times. As yet, its antigen is unknown. RNA transcripts provided the source from which TCR beta CDR3 regions were amplified. HTBI primers drove first-round RT-PCR of the TCR CDR3. MiXCR was run by TCRdb on the multiplex PCR reads, yielding one entry per CDR3 protein. The data contain 330,000 or so distinct CDR3 sequences, roughly 19% of them seen just once; the ten biggest clones take up approximately 37%. The germline CDR1 and CDR2 sequences are SGHRS and YFSETQ. The CDR3 is made up of 17 amino acids. V lost 4 bases and J lost 1; bases outside the gene matches: 9.

The clonotype comes from a man in his forties or fifties with Graves' ophthalmopathy. The sequencing input was blood. The chain uses TRBV5-1 and TRBJ2-7, with 12 bases aligning to TRBD1. The CDR3 bases are TGCGCCAGCAGCATGCCCGGGACAGGGGGCTGGTCCTACGAGCAGTACTTC. Translating it yields CASSMPGTGGWSYEQYF.